Each of the 25 T cell receptor beta chains below was sequenced from the same sample in a study of blood T cell repertoires in COVID-19. Assay: immunoSEQ multiplex PCR; the TCRdb copy retains only in-frame clones and omits some. The repertoire holds over 400,000 clones, about 89% seen once, with roughly 7.3% in the top ten. Sequencing used peripheral blood. These receptors came from a woman aged 45-59 years with COVID-19, enrolled during active disease.

The chain couples TRBV2 to TRBJ1-2; D is ambiguous. The CDR3 has 16 residues. Germline CDR1 SNHLY, CDR2 FYNNEI. V was pared by 0 bases and J by 0 bases, with 11 bases between. The CDR3 coding sequence is TGTGCCAGCAGTGAAGCGCTGGGCAGCACTAACTATGGCTACACCTTC. This gives the protein CASSEALGSTNYGYTF.

The J gene is TRBJ1-2, the V gene TRBV10-3; possible D gene TRBD1, 6 bases. V lost 6 bases and J lost 2, with 19 bases in between. There are 16 residues in the CDR3. CDR1 and CDR2 (germline): ENHRY, SYGVKD. CDR3 region: CAIRDSTGNRNYGYTF. CDR3 in DNA: TGTGCCATCAGAGACTCTACAGGGAATCGGAACTATGGCTACACCTTC.

The chain combines TRBV5-1 with TRBJ2-3; maybe TRBD2 (6 bases). Per germline, CDR1 SGHRS and CDR2 YFSETQ. The V end was cut by 3 bases, the J end by 2 bases, with 13 bases between. The CDR3 spans 15 residues. The CDR3 protein is CASSSGLTNTDTQYF. The CDR3 DNA is TGCGCCAGCAGCTCGGGACTGACGAACACAGATACGCAGTATTTT.

This chain joins TRBV19 and TRBJ1-5, with 9 bases lining up with TRBD1. V dropped 5 bases and J dropped 5; count of bases not matched to a gene: 7. Germline-derived CDR1 and CDR2 are LNHDA and SQIVND (reference sequence). This CDR3 has 15 residues. The CDR3 DNA sequence: TGTGCCAGTAGTCGGGACAGGGAAAAGTATCAGCCCCAGCATTTT. Amino acid sequence: CASSRDREKYQPQHF.

This rearrangement joins TRBV28 to TRBJ1-5; D remains ambiguous. CDR1 is MDHEN, CDR2 SYDVKM, per germline. The CDR3 is made up of 12 amino acids. V shed 10 bases and J shed 2 bases, with 9 bases lying between them. The CDR3 coding sequence is TGTGCCACCTCCGGGGGCAATCAGCCCCAGCATTTT. Protein product: CATSGGNQPQHF.

The CDR3 DNA is TGTGCCAGCACCCCCCCCGGGGGAACTGAAGCTTTCTTT. Translation gives CASTPPGGTEAFF. This chain joins TRBV6-5 and TRBJ1-1; possible D gene TRBD1, 5 bases. In germline, CDR1 is MNHEY, CDR2 SVGAGI. The CDR3 is 13 residues long. V was shortened by 7 bases and J by 5 bases, with 14 bases between the two germline ends.

This sequence joins TRBV6-1 and TRBJ1-6, with D hard to call. Germline assignment: CDR1 MNHNS and CDR2 SASEGT. The germline V and J ends were trimmed by 1 base and 7 bases, with 5 bases remaining between them. This CDR3 contains 13 residues. CDR3 residues: CASSEGRNSPLHF. In DNA form, the CDR3 reads TGTGCCAGCAGTGAAGGCCGGAATTCACCCCTCCACTTT.

The chain uses TRBV6-5 and TRBJ1-5; the D is unclear. Trimming removed 4 bases at V and 6 bases at J, with 10 bases between. The germline gives CDR1 MNHEY, CDR2 SVGAGI. The CDR3 has 13 amino acids. The CDR3 nucleotides are TGTGCCAGCAGTTCCTGGTCTACTCAGCCCCAGCATTTT. Translating it yields CASSSWSTQPQHF.

The chain recombines TRBV9 with TRBJ1-1; D gene uncertain. Trimming stripped 0 bases from V and 4 bases from J, with 13 bases between. Germline loops: CDR1 SGDLS, CDR2 YYNGEE. This CDR3 is built from 15 residues. The CDR3 nucleotides read TGTGCCAGCAGCGTAGGAGGACTCTCCGGCACTGAAGCTTTCTTT. It yields the protein CASSVGGLSGTEAFF.

V and J are TRBV5-6 and TRBJ2-7; D not certain. The CDR3 spans 12 residues. The ends were cut back, 3 bases at V and 3 bases at J, with 7 bases in the middle. CDR1 is SGHDT, CDR2 YYEEEE, per germline. CDR3 nucleotide sequence: TGTGCCAGCAGCTCCTACGTCTACGAGCAGTACTTC. This sequence encodes CASSSYVYEQYF. The full variable domain, its missing parts supplied by reference TRBV5-6 and TRBJ2-7, is DAGVTQSPTHLIKTRGQQVTLRCSPKSGHDTVSWYQQALGQGPQFIFQYYEEEERQRGNFPDRFSGHQFPNYSSELNVNALLLGDSALYLCASSSYVYEQYFGPGTRLTVT.

This rearrangement joins TRBV24-1 to TRBJ1-5; D not resolved. The CDR3 runs 12 residues. Trimming removed 1 base from V and 6 bases from J, with 3 bases in between. The germline V gene has CDR1 KGHDR and CDR2 SFDVKD. The CDR3 sequence is CATSDFSQPQHF. The CDR3, as DNA: TGTGCCACCAGTGATTTTAGTCAGCCCCAGCATTTT.

This sequence joins TRBV19 and TRBJ1-5, with 8 bases matching TRBD1. Germline lookup yields CDR1 LNHDA and CDR2 SQIVND (reference sequence). The CDR3 has 15 residues. Germline trimming cut 4 bases from V and 0 bases from J; bases unmatched to any gene: 2. This CDR3 is CASSRQGNSNQPQHF. The CDR3 nucleotides are TGTGCCAGTAGTAGACAGGGGAATAGCAATCAGCCCCAGCATTTT.

The rearrangement uses TRBV5-1 and TRBJ2-3, with unresolved D. The CDR3 contains 14 residues. Germline CDR1 is SGHRS and CDR2 is YFSETQ. Trimming took off 1 base at V and 2 bases at J, with 8 bases between the two ends. The CDR3 reads CASSLFSSTDTQYF. In DNA form, the CDR3 reads TGCGCCAGCAGCTTGTTTTCGTCCACAGATACGCAGTATTTT.

The chain recombines TRBV30 with TRBJ1-1, with TRBD1 matching over 7 bases. The CDR3 sequence is 13 residues long. From germline, CDR1 is GTSNPN and CDR2 SVGIG (reference sequence). V trimming: 5 bases; J trimming: 13 bases; junction bases outside the gene matches: 16. This chain's CDR3 is CAWRSRDRDVDFF. For the CDR3, the DNA is TGTGCCTGGCGTTCCCGGGACAGAGATGTTGATTTCTTT.

Here the CDR3 DNA reads TGTGCCAGCTCACCTGGGAGCGGTCCTACCTACGAGCAGTACTTC. Translating it yields CASSPGSGPTYEQYF. J is TRBJ2-7 and V is TRBV18, with D perhaps matching TRBD2 (5 bases). V lost 3 bases to trimming and J lost 2 bases, with 14 bases between them. Germline V CDR1 and CDR2: KGHSH, LQKENI. The CDR3 sequence is 15 residues long. Looking up the rest from reference TRBV18 and TRBJ2-7 gives the full variable domain: NAGVMQNPRHLVRRRGQEARLRCSPMKGHSHVYWYRQLPEEGLKFMVYLQKENIIDESGMPKERFSAEFPKEGPSILRIQQVVRGDSAAYFCASSPGSGPTYEQYFGPGTRLTVT.

The chain couples TRBV5-8 to TRBJ1-6; D gene ambiguous. V lost 1 base and J lost 0, with 17 bases in between. The CDR3 is 19 residues long. Germline V CDR1 and CDR2: SGHTS, YDEGEE. The CDR3 spells CASSLIFGDMGSYNSPLHF. The CDR3 DNA reads as TGTGCCAGCAGCTTGATTTTCGGGGATATGGGCTCCTATAATTCACCCCTCCACTTT.

V is TRBV29-1 and J is TRBJ1-1; 7 bases are a match to TRBD1. Germline lookup yields CDR1 SQVTM and CDR2 ANQGSEA. The CDR3 covers 13 residues. The V gene end was trimmed by 7 bases and the J gene end by 1 base; junction bases not matched to a gene: 6. CDR3 sequence: CSGTTGPNTEAFF. The CDR3 DNA is TGCAGCGGTACGACAGGGCCGAACACTGAAGCTTTCTTT.

This clone is a singleton in its sample. The genes are TRBV6-1 and TRBJ1-2; possibly TRBD1 for D (5 bases). The CDR3 sequence is 15 residues long. Germline loops: CDR1 MNHNS, CDR2 SASEGT. Trimming left V 3 bases short and J 5 bases short, with 16 bases between. In DNA, the CDR3 is TGTGCCAGCAGTGACCTAATCCAGGGAAGTTATGGCTACACCTTC. Translation: CASSDLIQGSYGYTF.

V is TRBV5-1 and J is TRBJ1-1; D remains ambiguous. Trimming removed 5 bases at V and 7 bases at J, with 15 bases between. This CDR3 comprises 13 residues. From germline, CDR1 is SGHRS and CDR2 YFSETQ. The CDR3 loop is CASSWVAGSEAFF. In nucleotides, the CDR3 is TGCGCCAGCAGTTGGGTGGCGGGGAGTGAAGCTTTCTTT. The complete variable domain, with remaining parts taken from reference TRBV5-1 and TRBJ1-1, reads KAGVTQTPRYLIKTRGQQVTLSCSPISGHRSVSWYQQTPGQGLQFLFEYFSETQRNKGNFPGRFSGRQFSNSRSEMNVSTLELGDSALYLCASSWVAGSEAFFGQGTRLTVV.

This chain uses TRBV27 with TRBJ2-1; 9 nucleotides align to TRBD1. Per germline, CDR1 MNHEY and CDR2 SMNVEV (reference sequence). The V gene end was trimmed by 4 bases and the J gene end by 0 bases; junction bases not matched to a gene: 13. The CDR3 length is 19 residues. The DNA of the CDR3 is TGTGCCAGCAGTTCACAGGGACAGGGTAGCCCTAGCTCCTACAATGAGCAGTTCTTC. It encodes CASSSQGQGSPSSYNEQFF.

This chain joins TRBV5-5 and TRBJ2-1; 13 nucleotides line up with TRBD2. The CDR3 is 15 residues long. V gave up 2 bases and J gave up 7 bases; unmatched junction bases: 3. Germline CDR1 is SGHKS and CDR2 is YYEKEE (reference sequence). The CDR3: CASSLGTSGANEQFF. CDR3 in DNA: TGTGCCAGCAGCTTAGGGACTAGCGGGGCGAATGAGCAGTTCTTC.

The J gene is TRBJ2-2, the V gene TRBV7-9, with 9 nucleotides matching TRBD2. Unmatched junction bases numbered 5, after V lost 4 bases and J lost 5 bases. Germline CDR1 SEHNR, CDR2 FQNEAQ (reference sequence). The CDR3 is 15 amino acids. CDR3 DNA sequence: TGTGCCAGCAGCTCCGGGACTAGCCTTACCGGGGAGCTGTTTTTT. This gives the protein CASSSGTSLTGELFF.

The chain's CDR3 is CASSPGTGFEQYF. CDR3 DNA sequence: TGTGCCAGCAGCCCAGGGACAGGTTTCGAGCAGTACTTC. This chain uses TRBV11-2 with TRBJ2-7, with TRBD1 matching 8 bases. The CDR3 is made up of 13 amino acids. Trimming cost V 5 bases and J 6 bases; bases outside gene matches: 6. Per the germline V gene, CDR1 is SGHAT and CDR2 is FQNNGV.

This chain's CDR3 is CASSVAPRTRSWYEQFF. The CDR3 DNA is TGTGCCAGCAGCGTAGCTCCCAGGACTCGTTCGTGGTATGAGCAGTTCTTC. The chain has TRBV9 and TRBJ2-1, with D possibly being TRBD2 (5 bases). Trimming removed 0 bases from V and 8 bases from J, with 21 bases in between. This CDR3 is built from 17 residues. Germline lookup yields CDR1 SGDLS and CDR2 YYNGEE.

This clone came up once. The chain recombines TRBV19 with TRBJ2-7, with D uncertain. This CDR3 is 15 amino acids long. CDR1 and CDR2 (germline): LNHDA, SQIVND (reference sequence). Trimming pared 3 bases from V and 6 bases from J, leaving 18 bases between. The CDR3 DNA reads TGTGCCAGTAGTATGTACGGCGGCTCGTCGAGCGAGCAGTACTTC. It specifies CASSMYGGSSSEQYF.